This is a list of T cell receptor beta chains from one sample in a study of vaccination and CD4 T cells after COVID-19. MiXCR was run by TCRdb on the PCR reads, yielding one entry per CDR3 protein. In the table there are over 10,000 distinct CDR3 sequences, 45% to 55% of which are singletons. Their specific antigens are unknown. The source material was CD4+ T cells from blood, cultured in vitro. The receptors here all came from a human donor who had recovered from COVID-19. The CDR3 runs from the conserved cysteine through the conserved F or W. The D gene is left open where the match is weak. Where a row states a size, it is once, few, many or the class of an expanded clone; other rows omit it.

d_call,v_call,j_call,clone_size,cdr3_nt,cdr3_aa
-,TRBV30,TRBJ1-2,few,TGTGCCTGGAGGGCAATCGAGGGGAATAACTATGGCTACACCTTC,CAWRAIEGNNYGYTF
TRBD1,TRBV28,TRBJ1-5,once,TGTGCCAGCAGTTTTTTGTCCGGGACAGGGGGACCGTTGAATCAGCCCCAGCATTTT,CASSFLSGTGGPLNQPQHF
TRBD1,TRBV20-1,TRBJ2-7,once,TGCAGTGCTAGAGTCCCCCGGGGACAGGAATCCTACGAGCAGTACTTC,CSARVPRGQESYEQYF
TRBD1,TRBV11-2,TRBJ1-2,-,TGTGCCAGCAGCCCAGACAGGGAGTCGAGCGGGGGCTACACCTTC,CASSPDRESSGGYTF
TRBD2,TRBV27,TRBJ2-2,-,TGTGCCAGCAGGCGGACTAGCGGGAACTCGAACACCGGGGAGCTGTTTTTT,CASRRTSGNSNTGELFF
TRBD1,TRBV20-1,TRBJ1-6,few,TGCAGTGCTAGAGATACAGGACAGGGAGGTAATTCACCCCTCCACTTT,CSARDTGQGGNSPLHF
-,TRBV10-3,TRBJ2-3,-,TGTGCCATCAGTGATGGGGGGCAAGGAACAGATACGCAGTATTTT,CAISDGGQGTDTQYF
TRBD1,TRBV28,TRBJ2-3,once,TGTGCCAGTACCGGACAGGAGTTCACAGATACGCAGTATTTT,CASTGQEFTDTQYF
-,TRBV6-1,TRBJ1-2,-,TGTGCCAGCAGTCTCAATGGGGCAGGGAACTATGGCTACACCTTC,CASSLNGAGNYGYTF
-,TRBV6-1,TRBJ2-7,-,TGTGCCAGCAGGACTAACAGGGACTCCTACGAGCAGTACTTC,CASRTNRDSYEQYF
-,TRBV10-3,TRBJ1-1,-,TGTGCCATCAGGCCGGCCGTCGGGGAGCAAACTGAAGCTTTCTTT,CAIRPAVGEQTEAFF
TRBD1,TRBV5-4,TRBJ1-1,-,TGTGCCAGCAGCACAGGGGGCCGGGACACTGAAGCTTTCTTT,CASSTGGRDTEAFF
-,TRBV20-1,TRBJ2-2,few,TGCAGTGCTCCCAAGCAGGGGCCGAACACCGGGGAGCTGTTTTTT,CSAPKQGPNTGELFF